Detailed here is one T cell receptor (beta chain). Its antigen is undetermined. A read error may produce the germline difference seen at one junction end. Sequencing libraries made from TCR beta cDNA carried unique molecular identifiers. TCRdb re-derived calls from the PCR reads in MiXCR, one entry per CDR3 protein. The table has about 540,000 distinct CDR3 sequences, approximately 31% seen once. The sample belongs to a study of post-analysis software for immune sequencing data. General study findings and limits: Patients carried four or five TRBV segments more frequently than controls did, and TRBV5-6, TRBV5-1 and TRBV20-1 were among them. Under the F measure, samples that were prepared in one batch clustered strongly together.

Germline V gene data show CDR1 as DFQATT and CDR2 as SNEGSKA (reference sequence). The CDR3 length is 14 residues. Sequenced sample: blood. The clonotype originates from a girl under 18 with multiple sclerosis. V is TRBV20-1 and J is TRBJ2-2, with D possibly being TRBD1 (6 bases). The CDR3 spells CSAVGTLNTGERFF. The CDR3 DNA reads TGCAGTGCAGTCGGGACATTGAACACCGGGGAGCGGTTTTTT.